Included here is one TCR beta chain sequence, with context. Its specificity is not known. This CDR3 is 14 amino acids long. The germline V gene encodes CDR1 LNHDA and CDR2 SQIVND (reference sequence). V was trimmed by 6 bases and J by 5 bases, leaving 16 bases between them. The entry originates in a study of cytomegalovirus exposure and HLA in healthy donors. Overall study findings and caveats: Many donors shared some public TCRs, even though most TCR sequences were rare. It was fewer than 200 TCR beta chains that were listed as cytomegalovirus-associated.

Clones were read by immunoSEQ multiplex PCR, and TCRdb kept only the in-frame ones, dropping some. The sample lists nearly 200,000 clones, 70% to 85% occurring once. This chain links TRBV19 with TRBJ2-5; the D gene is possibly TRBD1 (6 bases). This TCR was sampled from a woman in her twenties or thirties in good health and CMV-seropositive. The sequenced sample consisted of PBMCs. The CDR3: CASSLGQLGETQYF. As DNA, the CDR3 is TGTGCCAGTAGCCTTGGACAGCTGGGGGAGACCCAGTACTTC.